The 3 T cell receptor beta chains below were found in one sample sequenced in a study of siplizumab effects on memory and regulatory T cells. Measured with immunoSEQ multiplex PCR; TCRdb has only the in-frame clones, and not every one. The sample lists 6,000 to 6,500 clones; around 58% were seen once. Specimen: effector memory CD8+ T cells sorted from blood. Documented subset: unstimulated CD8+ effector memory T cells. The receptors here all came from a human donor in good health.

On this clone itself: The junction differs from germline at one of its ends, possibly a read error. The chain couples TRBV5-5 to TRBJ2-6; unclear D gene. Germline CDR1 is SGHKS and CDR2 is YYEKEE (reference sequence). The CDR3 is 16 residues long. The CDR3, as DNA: TGCGCCAGCAGCCAAGATCGCAGCTCTGGGGCCAACGTCCTGACTTTC. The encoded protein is CASSQDRSSGANVLTF.

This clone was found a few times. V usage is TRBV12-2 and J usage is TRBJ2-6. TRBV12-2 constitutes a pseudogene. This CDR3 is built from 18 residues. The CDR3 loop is CASRRECSTQSRANVLTF. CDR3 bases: TGTGCAAGTCGCCGCGAATGCTCCACACAAAGTCGGGCCAACGTCCTGACTTTC.

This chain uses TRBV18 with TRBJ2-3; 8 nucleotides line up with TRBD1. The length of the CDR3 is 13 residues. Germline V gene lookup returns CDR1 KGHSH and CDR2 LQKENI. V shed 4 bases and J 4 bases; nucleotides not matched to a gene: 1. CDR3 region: CASSQQGADTQYF. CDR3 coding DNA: TGTGCCAGCTCACAACAGGGGGCAGATACGCAGTATTTT.